These 25 T cell receptor beta chains came from one sample sequenced in a study of blood T cell repertoires in COVID-19. Here immunoSEQ multiplex PCR was the method, and the copy in TCRdb shows in-frame clones only, minus some. The table shows approximately 100,000 clones, with about 86% occurring only once. The sequencing input was peripheral blood. These TCRs come from a human donor in a cohort sampled during active COVID-19.

V gene TRBV9 combines with J gene TRBJ2-5; 14 positions agree with TRBD2. This CDR3 comprises 17 residues. J gave up 5 bases and V 3 bases, and 9 bases lay outside the gene matches. Per germline, CDR1 SGDLS and CDR2 YYNGEE. This CDR3 is CASSEGLAGGAGETQYF. The DNA for the CDR3 is TGTGCCAGCAGCGAAGGACTAGCGGGGGGAGCAGGGGAGACCCAGTACTTC. Combining the CDR3 with reference TRBV9 and TRBJ2-5 gives the whole variable domain DSGVTQTPKHLITATGQRVTLRCSPRSGDLSVYWYQQSLDQGLQFLIQYYNGEERAKGNILERFSAQQFPDLHSELNLSSLELGDSALYFCASSEGLAGGAGETQYFGPGTRLLVL.

V and J are TRBV19 and TRBJ2-2; no reliable D call. V lost 3 bases and J 5 bases, leaving 10 bases between the germline ends. The germline V gene has CDR1 LNHDA and CDR2 SQIVND (reference sequence). This CDR3 region has 14 residues. CDR3 nucleotides: TGTGCCAGTAGTATCTACGGTAAAACCGGGGAGCTGTTTTTT. As protein: CASSIYGKTGELFF.

J is TRBJ2-2 and V is TRBV21-1; the D call TRBD2 from the table was never checked on the DNA. TRBV21-1 constitutes a pseudogene. The CDR3 is 15 residues long. CDR3 residues: CASSKKEVGTGELFF. The CDR3 DNA is TGTGCCAGCAGCAAAAAAGAGGTGGGCACCGGGGAGCTGTTTTTT.

The genes are TRBV7-2 and TRBJ1-6; 9 bases agree with TRBD1. The V gene's germline CDR1 is SGHTA and CDR2 FQGNSA. J was trimmed by 5 bases and V by 4 bases; bases with no gene match: 3. The CDR3 covers 15 residues. The CDR3 reads CASSSDRGNNSPLHF. CDR3 bases: TGTGCCAGCAGCTCGGACAGGGGCAATAATTCACCCCTCCACTTT. The complete variable domain, with remaining parts taken from reference TRBV7-2 and TRBJ1-6, reads GAGVSQSPSNKVTEKGKDVELRCDPISGHTALYWYRQSLGQGLEFLIYFQGNSAPDKSGLPSDRFSAERTGGSVSTLTIQRTQQEDSAVYLCASSSDRGNNSPLHFGNGTRLTVT.

This chain uses TRBV5-5 with TRBJ2-7; TRBD1 matches at 10 bases. V dropped 6 bases and J dropped 4; count of bases not matched to a gene: 7. This CDR3 spans 14 amino acids. CDR1 and CDR2 from the germline V gene are SGHKS and YYEKEE (reference sequence). CDR3: CASIQGQGRYEQYF. CDR3 sequence (DNA): TGTGCCAGCATCCAGGGACAGGGGAGGTACGAGCAGTACTTC. Full variable domain (outside the CDR3, taken from reference TRBV5-5 and TRBJ2-7): DAGVTQSPTHLIKTRGQQVTLRCSPISGHKSVSWYQQVLGQGPQFIFQYYEKEERGRGNFPDRFSARQFPNYSSELNVNALLLGDSALYLCASIQGQGRYEQYFGPGTRLTVT.

V gene TRBV5-1 combines with J gene TRBJ1-2, with TRBD1 matching 7 bases. This CDR3 has 16 residues. Germline CDR1 SGHRS, CDR2 YFSETQ. Unmatched junction bases numbered 12, after V lost 1 base and J lost 6 bases. CDR3 protein: CASSLIDRAYGDGYTF. The CDR3 nucleotides read TGCGCCAGCAGCTTGATCGACAGGGCCTATGGCGATGGCTACACCTTC.

The genes are TRBV10-1 and TRBJ2-3; tentatively, D is TRBD2 (5 bases). The CDR3 has 13 residues. From germline, CDR1 is WNHNN and CDR2 SYGVQD (reference sequence). The V and J ends lost 6 bases and 8 bases respectively, with 15 bases between them. CDR3 amino acids: CASRDLLGGTQYF. DNA of the CDR3: TGCGCCAGCAGGGACTTGCTGGGCGGTACGCAGTATTTT.

CDR3 loop: CASSIADRSYGYTF. The CDR3 bases are TGTGCCAGTAGTATAGCGGACAGATCCTATGGCTACACCTTC. The chain recombines TRBV19 with TRBJ1-2, with D tentatively TRBD1 (6 bases). The length of the CDR3 is 14 residues. The V and J ends lost 1 base and 4 bases respectively, with 10 bases between them. The germline CDR1 and CDR2 sequences are LNHDA and SQIVND (reference sequence).

This chain connects TRBV12-3 or TRBV12-4 to TRBJ1-1; TRBD1 matches at 7 bases. The V and J ends lost 6 bases and 2 bases, in that order; junction bases with no gene match: 3. The length of the CDR3 is 13 residues. CDR3 coding DNA: TGTGCCAGCAGGCGGGACAGTAACACTGAAGCTTTCTTT. It codes for CASRRDSNTEAFF.

The chain joins TRBV30 to TRBJ1-1, with D perhaps TRBD1 (5 bases). V was clipped by 8 bases and J by 2 bases, with 18 bases between them. The germline V gene has CDR1 GTSNPN and CDR2 SVGIG (reference sequence). The CDR3 is 14 amino acids. The CDR3 loop reads CANKEGAINTEAFF. CDR3 nucleotide sequence: TGTGCCAATAAGGAAGGGGCGATAAACACTGAAGCTTTCTTT.

The rearrangement joins TRBV11-2 to TRBJ1-2; D possibly corresponds to TRBD1 (6 bases). Germline CDR1 SGHAT, CDR2 FQNNGV. The ends were cut back, 0 bases at V and 8 bases at J, with 19 bases in the middle. The CDR3 sequence is 16 residues long. The CDR3 coding sequence is TGTGCCAGCAGCTTAGACCGCCGCACGGGGGGCGAGGGCTACACCTTC. It yields the protein CASSLDRRTGGEGYTF.

The J gene is TRBJ1-6, the V gene TRBV3-1 (or the pseudogene TRBV3-2); 9 bases agree with TRBD1. Germline V lookup: CDR1 LGHDT, CDR2 YNNKEL (reference sequence). J was trimmed by 6 bases and V by 5 bases; bases with no gene match: 5. This CDR3 contains 15 residues. CDR3 bases: TGTGCCAGCAGCACCCAGGACAGGGGTAATTCACCCCTCCACTTT. It translates to CASSTQDRGNSPLHF.

The rearrangement uses TRBV6-5 and TRBJ2-7; no clear D gene. This CDR3 spans 12 amino acids. Looked up from germline, CDR1 is MNHEY and CDR2 is SVGAGI. Between the trimmed V and J ends, which lost 2 bases and 4 bases, there was a span of 6 bases. The CDR3 loop reads CASSYPPYEQYF. The CDR3 DNA sequence: TGTGCCAGCAGTTACCCCCCATACGAGCAGTACTTC.

This clone was seen just once. The gene calls are TRBV25-1 and TRBJ1-6, with 7 bases fitting TRBD1. Germline CDR1 is MGHDK and CDR2 is SYGVNS. The V gene end was trimmed by 0 bases and the J gene end by 7 bases; junction bases not matched to a gene: 3. The CDR3 runs to 15 residues. For the CDR3, the DNA is TGTGCCAGCAGTGAATACAGGGGGAGCAATTCACCCCTCCACTTT. It specifies CASSEYRGSNSPLHF.

This clone turned up a few times. This sample includes further DNA sequences coding for the same CDR3. V and J are TRBV30 and TRBJ1-5; no clear D. The CDR3 extends over 12 amino acids. V lost 0 bases and J 6 bases, leaving 6 bases between the germline ends. Germline V gene sequence: CDR1 GTSNPN, CDR2 SVGIG (reference sequence). CDR3 DNA sequence: TGTGCCTGGAGTGTACGGGGTCAGCCCCAGCATTTT. Its protein is CAWSVRGQPQHF. Complete variable domain (other parts from reference TRBV30 and TRBJ1-5): SQTIHQWPATLVQPVGSPLSLECTVEGTSNPNLYWYRQAAGRGLQLLFYSVGIGQISSEVPQNLSASRPQDRQFILSSKKLLLSDSGFYLCAWSVRGQPQHFGDGTRLSIL.

The V call is TRBV29-1, the J call TRBJ2-7; D might be TRBD2 (5 bases). With 6 bases removed from V and 1 base from J, the gap between germline ends came to 13 bases. Germline V gene sequence: CDR1 SQVTM, CDR2 ANQGSEA. The CDR3 spans 13 residues. Written as DNA, the CDR3 is TGCAGCGTCGGACGGAGCGGATCCTACGAGCAGTACTTC. This gives the protein CSVGRSGSYEQYF.

This chain connects TRBV11-2 to TRBJ2-3; a possible D gene is TRBD2 (6 bases). Germline V lookup: CDR1 SGHAT, CDR2 FQNNGV. This CDR3 is built from 16 residues. V was clipped by 5 bases and J by 2 bases, with 17 bases between them. CDR3 residues: CASSPQVGGPTDTQYF. CDR3 coding DNA: TGTGCCAGCAGCCCCCAGGTGGGGGGACCCACAGATACGCAGTATTTT.

The chain is built from TRBV7-2 and TRBJ1-1; D ambiguous. The V end lost 2 bases, the J end lost 3 bases, and 10 bases lay between the germline ends. The CDR3 spans 14 residues. Germline values: CDR1 SGHTA, CDR2 FQGNSA. CDR3: CASSLNPTDTEAFF. The CDR3 DNA follows: TGTGCCAGCAGCTTAAACCCTACGGACACTGAAGCTTTCTTT.

This sequence joins TRBV6-2 or TRBV6-3 and TRBJ1-5; D call uncertain. Germline V gives CDR1 MNHEY, CDR2 SVGEGT. Trimming stripped 7 bases from V and 3 bases from J, with 22 bases between. This CDR3 is built from 17 residues. CDR3 DNA: TGTGCCAGCACCCCTGGTTGGGCCCAGGCCACCAATCAGCCCCAGCATTTT. It specifies CASTPGWAQATNQPQHF.

The CDR3 loop reads CASSAGDYLNTGELFF. The CDR3 DNA reads as TGTGCCAGCAGCGCCGGGGACTACCTAAACACCGGGGAGCTGTTTTTT. This sequence joins TRBV9 and TRBJ2-2, with TRBD2 matching 7 bases. The ends lost 3 bases at V and 2 bases at J; junction bases unmatched: 7. In germline, CDR1 is SGDLS, CDR2 YYNGEE. This CDR3 region has 16 residues.

This clone has more than one count but fewer than ten. The sample has other DNA sequences that encode this CDR3 too. V and J are TRBV27 and TRBJ1-2; unclear D gene. From germline, CDR1 is MNHEY and CDR2 SMNVEV (reference sequence). The CDR3 has 13 amino acids. Trimming cost V 3 bases and J 0 bases, with 5 bases left between them. CDR3: CASSFSSNYGYTF. Written as DNA, the CDR3 is TGTGCCAGCAGTTTTTCGTCTAACTATGGCTACACCTTC.

This clone was counted a few times. Different DNA sequences within this sample yield the same CDR3. J is TRBJ2-7 and V is TRBV19, with D possibly matching TRBD2 (5 bases). Germline V gene lookup returns CDR1 LNHDA and CDR2 SQIVND (reference sequence). V gave up 4 bases and J gave up 6 bases, with 7 bases separating them. CDR3 length equals 11 residues. The CDR3 region has the DNA TGTGCCAGTAGTACAGGACTCGAGCAGTACTTC. This translates into CASSTGLEQYF.

The V call is TRBV28, the J call TRBJ2-5; the D gene is possibly TRBD2 (6 bases). Trimming stripped 1 base from V and 13 bases from J, with 22 bases between. CDR3 length equals 15 residues. Germline CDR1 is MDHEN and CDR2 is SYDVKM. CDR3 loop: CASSLFWGDSGSPYF. In DNA form, the CDR3 reads TGTGCCAGCAGTTTATTTTGGGGGGACTCAGGTTCCCCGTACTTC.

In its sample, this clone was seen once. The gene calls are TRBV5-1 and TRBJ2-3; D unresolved. CDR1 and CDR2 from the germline V gene are SGHRS and YFSETQ. V gave up 0 bases and J gave up 0 bases, with 8 bases separating them. The CDR3 runs to 15 residues. The chain's CDR3 is CASSLDNPSTDTQYF. DNA of the CDR3: TGCGCCAGCAGCTTGGACAATCCCAGCACAGATACGCAGTATTTT.

The chain carries TRBV5-1 and TRBJ2-2, with 8 positions matching TRBD2. Germline CDR1 SGHRS, CDR2 YFSETQ. The CDR3 consists of 16 residues. J was trimmed by 0 bases and V by 4 bases; bases with no gene match: 5. The CDR3 bases are TGCGCCAGCAGCCTGAGCGGGAGTACGAACACCGGGGAGCTGTTTTTT. Residues: CASSLSGSTNTGELFF.